This T cell receptor (beta chain) was identified in a study of shared clonotypes between healthy human individuals. Whole-study context: The donors, two women and three men, were aged 18 to 49. Broader study findings: Blood alone was sampled, and tissue repertoires likely differ.

As to this clone: What it recognizes is unknown.

CD8 cells regarded as naive lacked CD45RO, were positively chosen for CCR7, and omitted terminally differentiated effector memory CD45RA+ cells. The method was immunoSEQ multiplex PCR; TCRdb's version includes in-frame clones alone and lacks a portion of them. There are approximately 1.9 million clones in the sample; roughly 93% occur only once, and around 1.7% lies in the top ten. Germline CDR1 reads MNHEY; CDR2 reads SMNVEV (reference sequence). This CDR3 region has 15 residues. The ends were cut back, 2 bases at V and 5 bases at J, with 16 bases in the middle. Sequencing was carried out using naive CD8+ T cells from PBMCs. The sequence came from a man between 18 and 35 years old in good health. Some clones in this sample may be carry-over from other donors' samples. The chain carries TRBV27 and TRBJ2-7; D call uncertain. The CDR3 sequence: CASSLAEPLTHEQYF. DNA for the CDR3: TGTGCCAGCAGTTTAGCAGAGCCCCTAACCCACGAGCAGTACTTC.